This T cell receptor (beta chain) was documented in a study of beta chain features in type 1 diabetes. For the study at large: Healthy donors and patients showed comparable age, gender and cell yields.

Study-wide results and caveats: Moderate yet significant TCRB CDR3 shortening was seen in Type 1 diabetes patients in all four CD4+ subsets. Reduced insertions and increased deletions marked VDJ junctions in type 1 diabetes patients. PCR may have favored shorter templates equally in patients and controls.

The sample holds a few counts of this clone. What it binds is not known. The study reverse transcribed the entire isolated RNA, so it sequenced expressed TCRB transcripts. The read count averaged about 3.57 million across naive, central memory and regulatory T cell samples. Using immunoSEQ multiplex PCR, the repertoire was profiled, and TCRdb retains in-frame clones only, with some absent. The sample has nearly 700,000 clones, 13% seen once. Sequencing was carried out using naive CD4+ T cells from blood. The clonotype originates from a man younger than 30 with type 1 diabetes.

The chain's CDR3 is CASDRGGNTIYF. In DNA form, the CDR3 reads TGTGCCAGCGACAGGGGTGGAAACACCATATATTTT. The chain couples TRBV14 to TRBJ1-3; TRBD1 matches at 8 bases. This CDR3 is 12 amino acids long. V was pared by 8 bases and J by 3 bases, with 0 bases of the junction left unmatched. Germline V lookup: CDR1 SGHDN, CDR2 FVKESK.